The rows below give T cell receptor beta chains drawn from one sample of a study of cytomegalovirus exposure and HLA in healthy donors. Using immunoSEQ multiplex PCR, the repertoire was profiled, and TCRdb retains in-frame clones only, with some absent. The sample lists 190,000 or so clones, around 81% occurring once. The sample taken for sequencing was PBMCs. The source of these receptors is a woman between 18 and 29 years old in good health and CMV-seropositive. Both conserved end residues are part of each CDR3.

CASSLRTGGPEAFF	TRBJ1-1	14	TRBV7-2
CASIREAGATYEQYF	TRBJ2-7	15	TRBV2
CASSSEGQGDPREQYF	TRBJ2-7	16	TRBV13
CASSLRETQYF	TRBJ2-5	11	TRBV5-4
CASSTDRRHMVGTDTQYF	TRBJ2-3	18	TRBV5-1
CASSRNVGTDSYEQYF	TRBJ2-7	16	TRBV5-6
CASSGESVTEAFF	TRBJ1-1	13	TRBV11-2
CAISEDRGPGGYTF	TRBJ1-2	14	TRBV10-3
CASSVSGGVNEQFF	TRBJ2-1	14	TRBV9
CASSLGVAGGNNEQFF	TRBJ2-1	16	TRBV11-2
CASSSQTGANTEAFF	TRBJ1-1	15	TRBV6-6
CASSLALIGQQETQYF	TRBJ2-5	16	TRBV7-2
CASSFGRMETQYF	TRBJ2-5	13	TRBV5-1
CASTFTGERNQPQHF	TRBJ1-5	15	TRBV28
CASSWTRNTEAFF	TRBJ1-1	13	TRBV27
CASSRDIFSGNTIYF	TRBJ1-3	15	TRBV2
CASSLAGDNSPLHF	TRBJ1-6	14	TRBV5-6
CASSPWGEGYTF	TRBJ1-2	12	TRBV11-2
CASSLGARASGGELFF	TRBJ2-2	16	TRBV5-1
CASSQESGLEQFF	TRBJ2-1	13	TRBV4-1
CASSWSAGNANTGELFF	TRBJ2-2	17	TRBV7-9
CASSNGKGAEAFF	TRBJ1-1	13	TRBV28